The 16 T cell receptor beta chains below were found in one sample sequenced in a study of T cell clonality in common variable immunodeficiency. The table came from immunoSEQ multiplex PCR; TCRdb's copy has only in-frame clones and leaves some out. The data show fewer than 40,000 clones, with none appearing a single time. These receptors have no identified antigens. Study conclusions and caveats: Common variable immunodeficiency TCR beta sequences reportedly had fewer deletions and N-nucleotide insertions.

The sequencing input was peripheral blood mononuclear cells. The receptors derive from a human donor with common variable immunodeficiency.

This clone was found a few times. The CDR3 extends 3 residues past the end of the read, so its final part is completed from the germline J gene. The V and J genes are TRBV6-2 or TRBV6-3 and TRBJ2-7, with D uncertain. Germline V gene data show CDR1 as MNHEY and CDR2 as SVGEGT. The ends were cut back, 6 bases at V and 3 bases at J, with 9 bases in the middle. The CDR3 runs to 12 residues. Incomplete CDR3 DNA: TGTGCCAGCAGCCGCAACATCTACGAG. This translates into CASSRNIYE. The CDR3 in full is CASSRNIYEQYF.

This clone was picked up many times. CDR3 DNA, as far as it was read: TGTGCCAGCAGCTTAGGGACTGGGAGCACAGATACG. This codes for CASSLGTGSTDT. The whole CDR3 reads CASSLGTGSTDTQYF. The chain has TRBV7-9 and TRBJ2-3; D possibly corresponds to TRBD2 (5 bases). The read ends 3 residues early relative to the CDR3; the germline J gene fills the gap. With 1 base removed from V and 0 bases from J, the gap between germline ends came to 8 bases. Per germline, CDR1 SEHNR and CDR2 FQNEAQ (reference sequence). CDR3 length: 15 amino acids.

The part of the CDR3 DNA that was read is TGTGCCAGCAGCAGTGGACGAGCGGCAGATACG. It encodes CASSSGRAADT. The whole CDR3 reads CASSSGRAADTQYF. This chain links TRBV7-2 with TRBJ2-3, with a possible D match to TRBD2 (5 bases). The read comes to an end 3 residues before the CDR3 does, leaving the germline J gene to fill in the end. CDR1 is SGHTA and CDR2 is FQGNSA in the germline V gene. The CDR3 sequence is 14 residues long. V lost 5 bases, J lost 4 bases, and 13 bases lay in between.

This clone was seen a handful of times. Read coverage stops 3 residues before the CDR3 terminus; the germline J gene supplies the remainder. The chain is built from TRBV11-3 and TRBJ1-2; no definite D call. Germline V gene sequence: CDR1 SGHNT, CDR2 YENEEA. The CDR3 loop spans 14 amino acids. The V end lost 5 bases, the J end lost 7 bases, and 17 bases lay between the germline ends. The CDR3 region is CASSPEDHWFGYTF. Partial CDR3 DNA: TGTGCCAGCAGCCCCGAAGATCACTGGTTTGGC.

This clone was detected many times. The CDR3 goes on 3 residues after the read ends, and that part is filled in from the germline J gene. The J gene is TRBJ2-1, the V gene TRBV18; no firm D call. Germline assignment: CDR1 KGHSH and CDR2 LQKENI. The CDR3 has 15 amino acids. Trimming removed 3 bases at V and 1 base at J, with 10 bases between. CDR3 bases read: TGTGCCAGCTCACCTCCACCAACTTCCTACAATGAG. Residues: CASSPPPTSYNE. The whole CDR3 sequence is CASSPPPTSYNEQFF.

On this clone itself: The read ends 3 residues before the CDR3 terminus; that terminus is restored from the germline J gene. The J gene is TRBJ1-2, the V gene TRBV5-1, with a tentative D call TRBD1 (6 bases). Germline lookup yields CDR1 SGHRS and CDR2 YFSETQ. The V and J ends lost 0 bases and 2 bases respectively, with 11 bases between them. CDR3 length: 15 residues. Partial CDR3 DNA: TGCGCCAGCAGCTTGGTACAGGGTGAAAACTATGGC. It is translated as CASSLVQGENYG. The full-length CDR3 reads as CASSLVQGENYGYTF.

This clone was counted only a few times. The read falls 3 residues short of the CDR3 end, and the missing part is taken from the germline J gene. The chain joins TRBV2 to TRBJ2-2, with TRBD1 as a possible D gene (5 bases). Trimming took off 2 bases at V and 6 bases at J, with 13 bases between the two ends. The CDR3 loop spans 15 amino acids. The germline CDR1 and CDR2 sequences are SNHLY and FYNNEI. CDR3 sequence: CASSEFRAVAGELFF. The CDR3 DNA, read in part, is TGTGCCAGCAGTGAATTCAGGGCAGTGGCCGGGGAG.

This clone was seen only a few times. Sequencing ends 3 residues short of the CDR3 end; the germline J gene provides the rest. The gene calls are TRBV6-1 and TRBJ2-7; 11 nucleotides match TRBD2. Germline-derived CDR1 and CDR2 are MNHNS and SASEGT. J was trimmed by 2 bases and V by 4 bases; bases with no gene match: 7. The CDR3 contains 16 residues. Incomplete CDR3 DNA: TGTGCCAGCAGTGCCCTTACTAGCGGGGGAGCCTACGAG. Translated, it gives CASSALTSGGAYE. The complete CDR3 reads CASSALTSGGAYEQYF.

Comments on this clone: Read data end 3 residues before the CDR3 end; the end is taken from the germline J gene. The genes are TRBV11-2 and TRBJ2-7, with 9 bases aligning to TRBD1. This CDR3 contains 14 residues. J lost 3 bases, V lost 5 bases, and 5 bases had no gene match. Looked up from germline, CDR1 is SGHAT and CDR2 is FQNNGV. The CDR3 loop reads CASSRTGQGYEQYF. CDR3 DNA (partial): TGTGCCAGCAGCAGAACGGGACAGGGCTACGAG.

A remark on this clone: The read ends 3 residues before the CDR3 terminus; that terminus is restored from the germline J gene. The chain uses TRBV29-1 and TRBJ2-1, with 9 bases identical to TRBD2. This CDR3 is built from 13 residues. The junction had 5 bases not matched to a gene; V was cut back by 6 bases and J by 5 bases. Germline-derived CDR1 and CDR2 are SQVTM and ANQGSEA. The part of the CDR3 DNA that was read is TGCAGCGTGCCCGGGACTAGCAACAATGAG. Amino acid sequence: CSVPGTSNNE. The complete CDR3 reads CSVPGTSNNEQFF.

This CDR3 is CASSPPAGGRGELFF. Incomplete CDR3 DNA: TGTGCCAGTAGTCCACCGGCAGGGGGGAGGGGGGAG. The chain couples TRBV19 to TRBJ2-2; tentatively, D is TRBD1 (7 bases). With the read ending 3 residues before the CDR3 end, the germline J gene is used to fill in that end. Germline lookup yields CDR1 LNHDA and CDR2 SQIVND (reference sequence). With 5 bases removed from V and 8 bases from J, the gap between germline ends came to 18 bases. This CDR3 region has 15 residues.

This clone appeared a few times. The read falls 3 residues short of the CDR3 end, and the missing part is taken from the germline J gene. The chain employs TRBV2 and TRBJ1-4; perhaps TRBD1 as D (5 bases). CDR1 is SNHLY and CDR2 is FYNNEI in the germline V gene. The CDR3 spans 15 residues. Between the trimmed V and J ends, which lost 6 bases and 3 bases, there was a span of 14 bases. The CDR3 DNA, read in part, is TGTGCCAGCAGACTTCGGGGGAGTTCTAATGAAAAA. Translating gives CASRLRGSSNEK. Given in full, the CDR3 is CASRLRGSSNEKLFF.

CDR3 DNA, as far as it was read: TGTGCCAGCAGCCATAATTTCGGTGAA. Translating it yields CASSHNFGE. The complete CDR3 reads CASSHNFGEAFF. This chain connects TRBV7-2 to TRBJ1-1; D is unclear. The read ends 3 residues early relative to the CDR3; the germline J gene fills the gap. The germline gives CDR1 SGHTA, CDR2 FQGNSA. V lost 5 bases, J lost 7 bases, and 11 bases lay in between. CDR3 length: 12 amino acids. Based on the CDR3 plus reference TRBV7-2 and TRBJ1-1, the full variable domain is GAGVSQSPSNKVTEKGKDVELRCDPISGHTALYWYRQSLGQGLEFLIYFQGNSAPDKSGLPSDRFSAERTGGSVSTLTIQRTQQEDSAVYLCASSHNFGEAFFGQGTRLTVV.

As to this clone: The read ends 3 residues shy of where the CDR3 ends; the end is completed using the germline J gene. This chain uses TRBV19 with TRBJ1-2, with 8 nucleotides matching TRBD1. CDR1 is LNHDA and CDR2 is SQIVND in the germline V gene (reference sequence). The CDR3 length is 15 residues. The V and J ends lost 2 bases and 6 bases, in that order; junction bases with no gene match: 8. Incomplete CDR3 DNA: TGTGCCAGTAGTATATATCACAGGGGGTCGGATGGC. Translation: CASSIYHRGSDG. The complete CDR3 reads CASSIYHRGSDGYTF.

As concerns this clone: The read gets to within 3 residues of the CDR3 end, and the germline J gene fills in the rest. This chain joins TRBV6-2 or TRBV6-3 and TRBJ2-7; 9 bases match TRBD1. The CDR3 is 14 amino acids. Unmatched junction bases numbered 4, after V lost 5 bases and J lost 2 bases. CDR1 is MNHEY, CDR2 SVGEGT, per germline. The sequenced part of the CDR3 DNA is TGTGCCAGCAGTAACCGGGACAGGGCCTACGAG. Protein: CASSNRDRAYE. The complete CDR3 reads CASSNRDRAYEQYF.

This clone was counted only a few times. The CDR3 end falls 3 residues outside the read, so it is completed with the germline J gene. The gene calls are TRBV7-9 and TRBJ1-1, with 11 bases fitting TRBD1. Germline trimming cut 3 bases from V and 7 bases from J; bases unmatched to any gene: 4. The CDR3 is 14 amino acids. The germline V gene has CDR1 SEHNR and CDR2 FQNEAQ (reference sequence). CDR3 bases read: TGTGCCAGCAGCTTGCAGGGACAGGGGGATGAA. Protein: CASSLQGQGDE. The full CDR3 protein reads CASSLQGQGDEAFF.